A single sample is the source of the 24 T cell receptor beta chains below, sequenced in a study of blood T cell repertoires in COVID-19. Repertoires were generated with immunoSEQ multiplex PCR, while TCRdb's copy carries only in-frame clones and drops some. The table records approximately 230,000 clones, about 80% of them present only once. The source material was peripheral blood. These TCRs come from a man older than 75 with acute or convalescent COVID-19.

The genes are TRBV6-5 and TRBJ2-7; 8 nucleotides match TRBD1. Germline CDR1 reads MNHEY; CDR2 reads SVGAGI. This CDR3 is 14 amino acids long. The J segment lost 0 bases and the V segment lost 6 bases, leaving 4 bases of the junction unmatched. The CDR3 loop is CASRDRASSYEQYF. CDR3 coding DNA: TGTGCCAGCAGGGACAGGGCAAGCTCCTACGAGCAGTACTTC.

The chain employs TRBV6-5 and TRBJ1-2; D is perhaps TRBD1 (5 bases). The CDR3 sequence is 12 residues long. Trimming shortened V by 8 bases and J by 8 bases, and 15 bases separated the two germline ends. In germline, CDR1 is MNHEY, CDR2 SVGAGI. The CDR3 is CASRGGQGGYTF. CDR3 nucleotides: TGTGCCAGCCGAGGCGGACAAGGGGGCTACACCTTC.

V usage is TRBV20-1 and J usage is TRBJ2-1, with 10 bases lining up with TRBD1. The germline V gene has CDR1 DFQATT and CDR2 SNEGSKA (reference sequence). The CDR3 runs 16 residues. V gave up 3 bases and J gave up 7 bases; unmatched junction bases: 12. CDR3 sequence: CSASPPRQGAQNEQFF. The CDR3 DNA reads TGCAGTGCTAGTCCTCCGCGACAGGGGGCTCAAAATGAGCAGTTCTTC.

This clone turned up a few times. This sequence joins TRBV18 and TRBJ1-4; D call uncertain. Trimming pared 3 bases from V and 4 bases from J, leaving 12 bases between. CDR3 length equals 15 residues. Germline V gene lookup returns CDR1 KGHSH and CDR2 LQKENI. The DNA of the CDR3 is TGTGCCAGCTCACCCCACTCCGATCTTAATGAAAAACTGTTTTTT. Encoded protein: CASSPHSDLNEKLFF.

A remark on this clone: The sample holds other DNA sequences that translate to the same CDR3. The rearrangement uses TRBV15 and TRBJ1-2; D perhaps matches TRBD1 (6 bases). Trimming left V 0 bases short and J 4 bases short, with 9 bases between. This CDR3 comprises 14 residues. Germline V gives CDR1 LNHNV, CDR2 YYDKDF (reference sequence). CDR3 residues: CATSRDRGSYGYTF. For the CDR3, the DNA is TGTGCCACCAGCAGAGACAGGGGTTCCTATGGCTACACCTTC.

The V call is TRBV15, the J call TRBJ1-3; TRBD1 might be the D (5 bases). The CDR3 runs to 16 residues. Germline V CDR1 and CDR2: LNHNV, YYDKDF (reference sequence). Between the trimmed V and J ends, which lost 3 bases and 0 bases, there was a span of 12 bases. CDR3 sequence reads: CATSRGGTSSGNTIYF. DNA for the CDR3: TGTGCCACCAGCAGGGGGGGGACTTCCTCTGGAAACACCATATATTTT. Full variable domain (missing parts from reference TRBV15 and TRBJ1-3): DAMVIQNPRYQVTQFGKPVTLSCSQTLNHNVMYWYQQKSSQAPKLLFHYYDKDFNNEADTPDNFQSRRPNTSFCFLDIRSPGLGDTAMYLCATSRGGTSSGNTIYFGEGSWLTVV.

This chain uses TRBV11-2 with TRBJ1-5, with 7 bases identical to TRBD1. Trimming took 2 bases from V and 2 from J; bases not matched to a gene: 3. Germline V gene data show CDR1 as SGHAT and CDR2 as FQNNGV. The CDR3 totals 15 residues. DNA of the CDR3: TGTGCCAGCAGCTTAAACACAGGGGGCAATCAGCCCCAGCATTTT. Protein: CASSLNTGGNQPQHF. The full variable domain, in which reference TRBV11-2 and TRBJ1-5 provide the parts outside the CDR3, is EAGVAQSPRYKIIEKRQSVAFWCNPISGHATLYWYQQILGQGPKLLIQFQNNGVVDDSQLPKDRFSAERLKGVDSTLKIQPAKLEDSAVYLCASSLNTGGNQPQHFGDGTRLSIL.

The chain links TRBV2 to TRBJ2-3; TRBD1 aligns across 7 bases. This CDR3 spans 15 amino acids. CDR1 is SNHLY and CDR2 is FYNNEI in the germline V gene. The V segment lost 1 base and the J segment 1 base; nucleotides outside the gene matches: 2. CDR3 in DNA: TGTGCCAGCAGTGAAGGCGACAGGGGCACAGATACGCAGTATTTT. It codes for CASSEGDRGTDTQYF.

This clone was seen only once. The chain links TRBV5-5 to TRBJ1-6, with D possibly being TRBD1 (6 bases). Germline V CDR1 and CDR2: SGHKS, YYEKEE (reference sequence). CDR3 length: 14 residues. Trimming cost V 2 bases and J 6 bases, with 9 bases left between them. The CDR3 sequence: CASSFNRANSPLHF. The CDR3 region has the DNA TGTGCCAGCAGCTTTAACAGGGCTAATTCACCCCTCCACTTT.

The sample holds one count of this clone. This rearrangement joins TRBV10-3 to TRBJ1-5; 10 bases are a match to TRBD1. This CDR3 is built from 13 residues. Germline CDR1 is ENHRY and CDR2 is SYGVKD. The V and J ends lost 5 bases and 8 bases, in that order; junction bases with no gene match: 3. CDR3 DNA: TGTGCCATCAGTAAGACAGGGGGCGAGCCCCAGCATTTT. Amino acid sequence: CAISKTGGEPQHF.

The genes are TRBV19 and TRBJ1-5, with D possibly TRBD1 on 5 matching bases. The CDR3 runs 16 residues. The germline CDR1 and CDR2 sequences are LNHDA and SQIVND (reference sequence). Trimming cost V 1 base and J 3 bases, with 13 bases left between them. CDR3 DNA sequence: TGTGCCAGTAGTATAGTCGGGGGGGTTACCAATCAGCCCCAGCATTTT. Translating gives CASSIVGGVTNQPQHF.

This sequence joins TRBV6-4 and TRBJ2-2; the match to TRBD2 covers 9 bases. CDR1 and CDR2 from the germline V gene are MRHNA and SNTAGT. The CDR3 runs to 15 residues. V lost 6 bases to trimming and J lost 4 bases; unmatched junction nucleotides: 6. The CDR3 DNA follows: TGTGCCAGCAGCCAAGCGGGGGGCTTCACCGGGGAGCTGTTTTTT. Encoded protein: CASSQAGGFTGELFF.

This clone was recorded only once. The gene calls are TRBV10-3 and TRBJ2-3; TRBD1 matches at 12 bases. Germline V CDR1 and CDR2: ENHRY, SYGVKD. V dropped 7 bases and J dropped 2; count of bases not matched to a gene: 1. The CDR3 has 14 residues. The CDR3 DNA reads TGTGCCATCAAGGGACAGGGGGCCACAGATACGCAGTATTTT. It translates to CAIKGQGATDTQYF.

The genes are TRBV9 and TRBJ1-2; 7 bases agree with TRBD1. CDR1 is SGDLS and CDR2 is YYNGEE in the germline V gene. This CDR3 comprises 15 residues. V trimming: 3 bases; J trimming: 7 bases; junction bases outside the gene matches: 12. Written as DNA, the CDR3 is TGTGCCAGCAGCGGATGGCAGGGGGTAGCTGGTGGCTACACCTTC. Translating gives CASSGWQGVAGGYTF.

The J gene is TRBJ1-5, the V gene TRBV15; D gene unclear. The CDR3 has 13 amino acids. The germline V and J ends were trimmed by 0 bases and 6 bases, with 6 bases remaining between them. Germline V CDR1 and CDR2: LNHNV, YYDKDF (reference sequence). The CDR3 DNA reads TGTGCCACCAGCAGAGATTTCCGTCAGCCCCAGCATTTT. Translated: CATSRDFRQPQHF. Variable domain in full (rest from reference TRBV15 and TRBJ1-5): DAMVIQNPRYQVTQFGKPVTLSCSQTLNHNVMYWYQQKSSQAPKLLFHYYDKDFNNEADTPDNFQSRRPNTSFCFLDIRSPGLGDTAMYLCATSRDFRQPQHFGDGTRLSIL.

The chain employs TRBV6-5 and TRBJ1-6; D is undetermined. Germline-derived CDR1 and CDR2 are MNHEY and SVGAGI. V dropped 2 bases and J dropped 5 bases, with 10 bases sitting between them. The CDR3 is 15 amino acids. CDR3 in DNA: TGTGCCAGCAGTTACGGGCAAATAGATAATTCACCCCTCCACTTT. Translating it yields CASSYGQIDNSPLHF.

The gene calls are TRBV19 and TRBJ1-1; D possibly corresponds to TRBD1 (6 bases). The CDR3 contains 14 residues. Germline assignment: CDR1 LNHDA and CDR2 SQIVND (reference sequence). V was pared by 5 bases and J by 0 bases, with 10 bases between. The CDR3 spells CASSLGHLNTEAFF. In DNA, the CDR3 is TGTGCCAGTAGTTTGGGACACTTGAACACTGAAGCTTTCTTT.

V and J are TRBV10-1 and TRBJ2-7; TRBD1 matches at 9 bases. Germline values: CDR1 WNHNN, CDR2 SYGVQD (reference sequence). The CDR3 has 15 residues. The ends lost 5 bases at V and 6 bases at J; junction bases unmatched: 11. CDR3 DNA sequence: TGCGCCAGCAGTTATACCGGGACAGGGAGTAGCGAGCAGTACTTC. Protein product: CASSYTGTGSSEQYF.

This clone has more than one count but fewer than ten. The CDR3 here is CASSTEGVREQYF. The DNA for the CDR3 is TGTGCCAGCAGTACCGAGGGGGTCAGGGAGCAGTACTTC. J is TRBJ2-7 and V is TRBV12-3 or TRBV12-4; D perhaps matches TRBD1 (6 bases). Trimming took 5 bases from V and 7 from J, leaving 15 bases between them. The CDR3 has 13 amino acids.

The chain links TRBV5-1 to TRBJ1-4; D call uncertain. CDR3 length: 15 residues. Germline V lookup: CDR1 SGHRS, CDR2 YFSETQ. Trimming removed 4 bases at V and 7 bases at J, with 17 bases between. The CDR3 sequence: CASSLDFTSGEKLFF. For the CDR3, the DNA is TGCGCCAGCAGCCTCGATTTTACCAGCGGTGAAAAACTGTTTTTT.

The rearrangement joins TRBV11-2 to TRBJ1-5; 8 nucleotides match TRBD1. Unmatched junction bases numbered 3, after V lost 5 bases and J lost 0 bases. The V gene's germline CDR1 is SGHAT and CDR2 FQNNGV. The CDR3 is 15 amino acids. The DNA for the CDR3 is TGTGCCAGCAGCAGGACAGGGCATAGCAATCAGCCCCAGCATTTT. Translation: CASSRTGHSNQPQHF.

The chain uses TRBV3-1 (or the pseudogene TRBV3-2) and TRBJ1-4; 8 bases are shared with TRBD1. CDR1 and CDR2 (germline): LGHDT, YNNKEL (reference sequence). This CDR3 has 12 amino acids. V was pared by 4 bases and J by 12 bases, with 4 bases of the junction left unmatched. The CDR3 DNA sequence: TGTGCCAGCAGCCGACAGGGGTTAGAACTGTTTTTT. This codes for CASSRQGLELFF.

The chain links TRBV11-2 to TRBJ2-6; maybe TRBD1 (5 bases). The CDR3 sequence is 17 residues long. Deletions cut 5 bases from V and 0 bases from J, with 14 bases between. Germline V gives CDR1 SGHAT, CDR2 FQNNGV. CDR3 loop: CASSLPRASSGANVLTF. The CDR3, as DNA: TGTGCCAGCAGCCTCCCCAGGGCCAGCTCTGGGGCCAACGTCCTGACTTTC.

The V and J genes are TRBV3-1 (or the pseudogene TRBV3-2) and TRBJ2-7; TRBD2 aligns across 14 bases. CDR1 is LGHDT, CDR2 YNNKEL, per germline (reference sequence). With 1 base clipped from V and 6 bases from J, the junction kept 5 bases outside the gene matches. This CDR3 comprises 16 residues. Here the CDR3 reads CASSQGTSGRTGEQYF. CDR3 nucleotides: TGTGCCAGCAGCCAAGGGACTAGCGGGAGGACCGGCGAGCAGTACTTC.